This T cell receptor beta chain came from a study of T cell repertoires in cytomegalovirus infection. Study context: Recently identified HLA-C-restricted CMV epitopes and well-studied HLA-B-restricted CMV epitopes were used by the study. Public TCR beta signature analysis indicated the presence of both CMV infection and matching HLA type. Study-level findings and limits: Carriers of CMV and the relevant HLA type were discriminated by public TCR beta frequency. What dominated the ex vivo response were HLA-C-restricted CMV-specific TCR beta clonotypes.

TCRdb analysed the reads with MiXCR anew, one entry per CDR3 protein. The sample records 650,000 to 850,000 distinct CDR3 sequences, 25% to 35% being singletons. This CDR3 has 15 residues. The V gene's germline CDR1 is ENHRY and CDR2 SYGVKD. With V trimmed by 2 bases and J by 0 bases, 1 base remained unmatched. A word on this clonotype: Its matching antigen is unknown.

The V and J genes are TRBV10-3 and TRBJ2-1; 7 bases line up with TRBD1. This receptor was identified in a human donor in good health (CMV status not recorded). Some clones in this sample may be carry-over from other donors' samples. This material consisted of cultured CD8+ T cells from PBMCs, taken from culture after CMV antigen stimulation. The CDR3 nucleotides read TGTGCCATCAGTGAGCCAGGGGGCTCCTACAATGAGCAGTTCTTC. This encodes CAISEPGGSYNEQFF.